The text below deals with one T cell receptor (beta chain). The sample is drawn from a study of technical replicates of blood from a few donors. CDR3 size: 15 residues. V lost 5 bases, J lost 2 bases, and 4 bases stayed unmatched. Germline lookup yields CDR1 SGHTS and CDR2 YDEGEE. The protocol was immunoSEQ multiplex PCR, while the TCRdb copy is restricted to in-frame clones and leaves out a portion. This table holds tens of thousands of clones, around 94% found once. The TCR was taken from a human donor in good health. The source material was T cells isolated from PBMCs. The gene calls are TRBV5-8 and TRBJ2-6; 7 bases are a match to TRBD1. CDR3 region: CASRIQGAGANVLTF. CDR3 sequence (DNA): TGTGCCAGCAGAATTCAGGGGGCTGGGGCCAACGTCCTGACTTTC.